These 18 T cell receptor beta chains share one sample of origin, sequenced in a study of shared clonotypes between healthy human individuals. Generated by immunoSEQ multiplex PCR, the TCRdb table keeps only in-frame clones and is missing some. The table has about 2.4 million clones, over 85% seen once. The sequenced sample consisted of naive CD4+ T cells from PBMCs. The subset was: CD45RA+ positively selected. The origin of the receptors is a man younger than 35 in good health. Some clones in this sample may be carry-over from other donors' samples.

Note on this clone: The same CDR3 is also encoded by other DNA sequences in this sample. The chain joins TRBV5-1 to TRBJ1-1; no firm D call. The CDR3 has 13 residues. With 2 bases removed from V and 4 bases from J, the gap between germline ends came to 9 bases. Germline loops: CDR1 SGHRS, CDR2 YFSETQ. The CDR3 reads CASSLQVSTEAFF. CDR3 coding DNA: TGCGCCAGCAGCTTACAAGTCTCCACTGAAGCTTTCTTT.

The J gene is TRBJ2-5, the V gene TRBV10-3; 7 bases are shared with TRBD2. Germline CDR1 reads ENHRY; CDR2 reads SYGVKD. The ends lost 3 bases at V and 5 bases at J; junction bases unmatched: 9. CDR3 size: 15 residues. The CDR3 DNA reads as TGTGCCATCAGTGACGGCGGGAGTGCAATGGAGACCCAGTACTTC. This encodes CAISDGGSAMETQYF.

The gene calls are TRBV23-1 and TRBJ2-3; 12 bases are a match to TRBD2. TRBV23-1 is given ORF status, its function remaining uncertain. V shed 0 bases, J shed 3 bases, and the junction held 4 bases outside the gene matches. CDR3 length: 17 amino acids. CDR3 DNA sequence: TGCGCCAGCAGTCAATCGCCTAGCGGGAGGGCGACAGATACGCAGTATTTT. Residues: CASSQSPSGRATDTQYF.

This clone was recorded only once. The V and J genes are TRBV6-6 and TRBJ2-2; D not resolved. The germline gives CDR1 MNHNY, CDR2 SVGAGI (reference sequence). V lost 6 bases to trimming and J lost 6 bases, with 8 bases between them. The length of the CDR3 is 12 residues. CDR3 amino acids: CASRPASGELFF. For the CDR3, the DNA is TGTGCCAGCAGGCCAGCGTCCGGGGAGCTGTTTTTT.

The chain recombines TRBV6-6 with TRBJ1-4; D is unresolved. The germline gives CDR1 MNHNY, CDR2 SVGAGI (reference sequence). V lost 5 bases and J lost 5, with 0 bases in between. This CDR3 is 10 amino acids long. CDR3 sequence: CASSNEKLFF. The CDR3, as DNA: TGTGCCAGCAGTAATGAAAAACTGTTTTTT.

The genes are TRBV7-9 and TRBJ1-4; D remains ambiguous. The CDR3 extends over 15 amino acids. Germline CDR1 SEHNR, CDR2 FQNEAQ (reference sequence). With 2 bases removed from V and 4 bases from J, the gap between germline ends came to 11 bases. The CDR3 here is CASSLLESSNEKLFF. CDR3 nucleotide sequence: TGTGCCAGCAGCTTACTCGAATCCAGTAATGAAAAACTGTTTTTT.

The CDR3, as DNA: TGTGAGGCGGGAGGGCCGGGAAGAACAGATACGCAGTATTTT. This sequence encodes CEAGGPGRTDTQYF. J is TRBJ2-3 and V is TRBV6-5; 9 positions agree with TRBD2. The CDR3 covers 14 residues. Germline values: CDR1 MNHEY, CDR2 SVGAGI.

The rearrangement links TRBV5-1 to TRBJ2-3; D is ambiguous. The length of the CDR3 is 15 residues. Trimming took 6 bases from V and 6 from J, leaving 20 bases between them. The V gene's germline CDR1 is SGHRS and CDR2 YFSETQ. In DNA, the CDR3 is TGCGCCAGCACCTTAGCTTGGGCCGATTCGGATACGCAGTATTTT. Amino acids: CASTLAWADSDTQYF.

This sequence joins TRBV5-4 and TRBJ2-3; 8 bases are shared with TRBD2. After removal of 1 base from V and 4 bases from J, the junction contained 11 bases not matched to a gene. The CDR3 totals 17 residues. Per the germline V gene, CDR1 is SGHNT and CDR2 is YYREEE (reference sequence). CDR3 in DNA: TGTGCCAGCAGCTTGACTTGGCTAGCGGGTTTGGCAGATACGCAGTATTTT. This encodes CASSLTWLAGLADTQYF.

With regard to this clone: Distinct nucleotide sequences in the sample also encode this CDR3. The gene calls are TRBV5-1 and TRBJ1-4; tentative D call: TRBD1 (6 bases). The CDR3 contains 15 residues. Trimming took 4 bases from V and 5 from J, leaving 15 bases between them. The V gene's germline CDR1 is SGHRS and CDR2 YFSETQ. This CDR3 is CASSLGQGQNEKLFF. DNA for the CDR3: TGCGCCAGCAGCCTCGGCCAGGGGCAGAATGAAAAACTGTTTTTT.

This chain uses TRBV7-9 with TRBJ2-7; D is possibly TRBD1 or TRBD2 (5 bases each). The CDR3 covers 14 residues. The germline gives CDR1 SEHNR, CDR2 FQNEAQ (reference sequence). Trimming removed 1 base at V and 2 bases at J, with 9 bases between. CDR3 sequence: CASSLEGRAYEQYF. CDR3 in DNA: TGTGCCAGCAGCTTAGAGGGACGGGCCTACGAGCAGTACTTC.

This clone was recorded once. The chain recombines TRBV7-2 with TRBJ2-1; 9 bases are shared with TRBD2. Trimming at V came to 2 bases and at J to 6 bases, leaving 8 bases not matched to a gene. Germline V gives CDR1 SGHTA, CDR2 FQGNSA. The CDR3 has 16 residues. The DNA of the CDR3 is TGTGCCAGCAGCTTACAGAGACTAGCGGTTATCAATGAGCAGTTCTTC. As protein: CASSLQRLAVINEQFF.

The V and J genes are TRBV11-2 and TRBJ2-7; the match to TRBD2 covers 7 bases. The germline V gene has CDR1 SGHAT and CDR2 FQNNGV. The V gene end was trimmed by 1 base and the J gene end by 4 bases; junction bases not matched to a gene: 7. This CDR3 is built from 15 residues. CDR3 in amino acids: CASSLVGGGPYEQYF. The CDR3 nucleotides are TGTGCCAGCAGCTTAGTCGGCGGGGGACCTTACGAGCAGTACTTC. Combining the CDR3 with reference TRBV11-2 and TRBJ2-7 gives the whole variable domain EAGVAQSPRYKIIEKRQSVAFWCNPISGHATLYWYQQILGQGPKLLIQFQNNGVVDDSQLPKDRFSAERLKGVDSTLKIQPAKLEDSAVYLCASSLVGGGPYEQYFGPGTRLTVT.

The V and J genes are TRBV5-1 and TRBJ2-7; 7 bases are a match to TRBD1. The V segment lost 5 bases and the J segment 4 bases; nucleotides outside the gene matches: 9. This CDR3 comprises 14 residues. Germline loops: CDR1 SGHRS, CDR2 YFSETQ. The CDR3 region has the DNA TGCGCCAGCAGTTTCAGGGGGACAGCGTACGAGCAGTACTTC. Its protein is CASSFRGTAYEQYF.

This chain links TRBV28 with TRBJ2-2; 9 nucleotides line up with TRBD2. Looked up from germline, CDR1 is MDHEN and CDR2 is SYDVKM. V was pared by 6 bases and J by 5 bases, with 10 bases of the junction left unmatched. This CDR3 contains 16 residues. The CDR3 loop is CASSSSGRRGTGELFF. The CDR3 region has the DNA TGTGCCAGCAGCTCGAGCGGGAGGAGGGGGACCGGGGAGCTGTTTTTT.

The CDR3 region has the DNA TGCAGCGTGATGGGCAGTGGCTACACCTTC. It translates to CSVMGSGYTF. This chain uses TRBV29-1 with TRBJ1-2; no clear D gene. CDR3 length equals 10 residues. Germline assignment: CDR1 SQVTM and CDR2 ANQGSEA. The V and J ends lost 6 bases and 7 bases respectively, with 9 bases between them.

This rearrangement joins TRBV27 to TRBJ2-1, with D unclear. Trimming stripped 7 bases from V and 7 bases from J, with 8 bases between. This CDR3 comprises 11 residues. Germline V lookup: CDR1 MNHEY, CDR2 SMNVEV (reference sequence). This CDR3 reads CASKSVNEQFF. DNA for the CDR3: TGTGCCAGCAAATCCGTAAATGAGCAGTTCTTC.

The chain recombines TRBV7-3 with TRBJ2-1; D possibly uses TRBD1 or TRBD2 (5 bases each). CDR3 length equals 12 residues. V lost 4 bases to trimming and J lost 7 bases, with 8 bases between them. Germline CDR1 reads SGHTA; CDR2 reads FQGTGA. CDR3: CASSSEGNEQFF. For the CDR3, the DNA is TGTGCCAGCAGCTCAGAGGGGAATGAGCAGTTCTTC.